This is a list of T cell receptor beta chains from one sample in a study of identical twins. MiXCR, applied by TCRdb to the 5' RACE reads, yields one record per CDR3 protein. The repertoire holds around 480,000 distinct CDR3 sequences, with approximately 15% as singletons. This sample also appeared in a second study, on yellow fever vaccine responses in identical twins.

The sequenced material came from CD4+ T cells sorted from blood. All receptors come from a woman between 18 and 29 years old in good health. CDR3s include the opening cysteine and the closing phenylalanine or tryptophan. D genes are given only for firm matches. Expanded clones get a size class; other rows say once, few or many, or leave the size out.

D gene: NA; V gene: TRBV5-1; J gene: TRBJ2-7; clone size: NA; CDR3 protein: CASSADGLRGEQYF; CDR3 DNA: TGCGCCAGCAGCGCGGACGGACTCCGAGGGGAGCAGTACTTC
D gene: NA; V gene: TRBV7-9; J gene: TRBJ2-1; clone size: few; CDR3 protein: CASSLGLGEQFF; CDR3 DNA: TGTGCCAGCAGCTTAGGGTTAGGTGAGCAGTTCTTC
D gene: TRBD1; V gene: TRBV7-2; J gene: TRBJ2-5; clone size: once; CDR3 protein: CASSSPGQGKETQYF; CDR3 DNA: TGTGCCAGCAGCTCGCCGGGACAGGGGAAAGAGACCCAGTACTTC
D gene: TRBD2; V gene: TRBV5-1; J gene: TRBJ2-7; clone size: few; CDR3 protein: CASSGVFGRGYEQYF; CDR3 DNA: TGCGCCAGCAGCGGCGTCTTCGGGAGGGGTTACGAGCAGTACTTC
D gene: NA; V gene: TRBV29-1; J gene: TRBJ2-5; clone size: few; CDR3 protein: CSVHPAGETQYF; CDR3 DNA: TGCAGCGTTCATCCTGCGGGGGAGACCCAGTACTTC
D gene: TRBD2; V gene: TRBV24-1; J gene: TRBJ2-1; clone size: few; CDR3 protein: CATSDPGLAGVYEQFF; CDR3 DNA: TGTGCCACCAGTGACCCGGGACTAGCGGGAGTCTATGAGCAGTTCTTC
D gene: NA; V gene: TRBV12-3/TRBV12-4; J gene: TRBJ2-3; clone size: NA; CDR3 protein: CASSSKLGISTDTQYF; CDR3 DNA: TGTGCCAGCAGTTCAAAACTCGGTATTAGCACAGATACGCAGTATTTT
D gene: NA; V gene: TRBV18; J gene: TRBJ1-6; clone size: few; CDR3 protein: CASNSGVRSPLHF; CDR3 DNA: TGTGCCAGCAACAGCGGGGTACGATCACCCCTCCACTTT
D gene: NA; V gene: TRBV28; J gene: TRBJ2-1; clone size: NA; CDR3 protein: CASSLSRLGGNEQFF; CDR3 DNA: TGTGCCAGCAGTTTATCAAGACTAGGGGGCAATGAGCAGTTCTTC
D gene: NA; V gene: TRBV5-1; J gene: TRBJ2-1; clone size: NA; CDR3 protein: CASSPGRPGVGEQFF; CDR3 DNA: TGCGCCAGCAGCCCCGGTCGGCCGGGGGTCGGTGAGCAGTTCTTC
D gene: TRBD1; V gene: TRBV20-1; J gene: TRBJ1-2; clone size: many; CDR3 protein: CSPPGQVDYGYTF; CDR3 DNA: TGCAGTCCCCCGGGACAGGTGGACTATGGCTACACCTTC
D gene: TRBD2; V gene: TRBV24-1; J gene: TRBJ2-1; clone size: many; CDR3 protein: CATSDRTSGVAEQFF; CDR3 DNA: TGTGCCACCAGTGATAGGACTAGCGGGGTTGCTGAGCAGTTCTTC
D gene: TRBD1; V gene: TRBV12-3/TRBV12-4; J gene: TRBJ2-6; clone size: few; CDR3 protein: CASSPRDSISGANVLTF; CDR3 DNA: TGTGCCAGCAGTCCCCGGGACAGCATCTCTGGGGCCAACGTCCTGACTTTC
D gene: NA; V gene: TRBV2; J gene: TRBJ2-1; clone size: few; CDR3 protein: CASRQSERNEQFF; CDR3 DNA: TGTGCCAGCAGACAGTCCGAACGGAATGAGCAGTTCTTC
D gene: NA; V gene: TRBV20-1; J gene: TRBJ2-2; clone size: NA; CDR3 protein: CSAPGTRDTGELFF; CDR3 DNA: TGCAGTGCTCCCGGGACGAGAGACACCGGGGAGCTGTTTTTT
D gene: TRBD1; V gene: TRBV25-1; J gene: TRBJ1-2; clone size: NA; CDR3 protein: CASSASGRSPQGGSGYTF; CDR3 DNA: TGTGCCAGCAGTGCGTCCGGGAGATCCCCACAGGGGGGCAGTGGCTACACCTTC
D gene: TRBD2; V gene: TRBV7-9; J gene: TRBJ2-3; clone size: many; CDR3 protein: CASSPHRLAGEEDTQYF; CDR3 DNA: TGTGCCAGCAGCCCGCACCGACTAGCGGGAGAGGAAGATACGCAGTATTTT
D gene: TRBD2; V gene: TRBV5-1; J gene: TRBJ2-7; clone size: NA; CDR3 protein: CASSAPGLASLEQYF; CDR3 DNA: TGCGCCAGCAGCGCACCGGGACTAGCGTCTCTTGAGCAGTACTTC
D gene: TRBD2; V gene: TRBV20-1; J gene: TRBJ2-1; clone size: few; CDR3 protein: CSALAGTSGYNEQFF; CDR3 DNA: TGCAGTGCCCTGGCCGGGACTAGCGGGTACAATGAGCAGTTCTTC
D gene: TRBD2; V gene: TRBV5-6; J gene: TRBJ2-2; clone size: few; CDR3 protein: CASSLARSGRAAGELFF; CDR3 DNA: TGTGCCAGCAGCTTGGCCCGGAGCGGGAGGGCCGCCGGGGAGCTGTTTTTT
D gene: TRBD2; V gene: TRBV28; J gene: TRBJ2-1; clone size: NA; CDR3 protein: CASPSFDSGRGYEQFF; CDR3 DNA: TGTGCCAGCCCCTCCTTTGATAGCGGGAGAGGCTATGAGCAGTTCTTC
D gene: TRBD1; V gene: TRBV12-3/TRBV12-4; J gene: TRBJ2-2; clone size: many; CDR3 protein: CASSHRTGLANTGELFF; CDR3 DNA: TGTGCCAGCAGTCATAGGACAGGGCTCGCGAACACCGGGGAGCTGTTTTTT
D gene: NA; V gene: TRBV7-9; J gene: TRBJ1-6; clone size: NA; CDR3 protein: CASSQRQDSPLHF; CDR3 DNA: TGTGCCAGCAGCCAACGACAGGATTCACCCCTCCACTTT
D gene: TRBD1; V gene: TRBV10-3; J gene: TRBJ2-2; clone size: NA; CDR3 protein: CAICFSSGGTGVTGELFF; CDR3 DNA: TGTGCCATCTGTTTTTCGAGTGGAGGGACAGGGGTCACCGGGGAGCTGTTTTTT
D gene: TRBD1; V gene: TRBV6-2/TRBV6-3; J gene: TRBJ2-1; clone size: many; CDR3 protein: CASSYLGQGSNEQFF; CDR3 DNA: TGTGCCAGCAGTTACCTGGGACAGGGGAGCAATGAGCAGTTCTTC
D gene: TRBD1; V gene: TRBV5-1; J gene: TRBJ2-4; clone size: NA; CDR3 protein: CASSTGTGDIQYF; CDR3 DNA: TGCGCCAGCAGCACCGGGACAGGGGACATTCAGTACTTC
D gene: NA; V gene: TRBV5-1; J gene: TRBJ2-1; clone size: few; CDR3 protein: CASSLDASSYNEQFF; CDR3 DNA: TGCGCCAGCAGCTTGGACGCGTCTTCCTACAATGAGCAGTTCTTC
D gene: TRBD1; V gene: TRBV11-1; J gene: TRBJ2-3; clone size: few; CDR3 protein: CASSRLGDRGKSTDTQYF; CDR3 DNA: TGTGCCAGCAGCCGCCTGGGGGACAGGGGAAAGAGTACAGATACGCAGTATTTT
D gene: NA; V gene: TRBV7-2; J gene: TRBJ2-1; clone size: few; CDR3 protein: CASSRPVGSYNEQFF; CDR3 DNA: TGTGCCAGCAGCCGTCCGGTGGGGTCCTACAATGAGCAGTTCTTC
D gene: NA; V gene: TRBV21-1; J gene: TRBJ2-7; clone size: few; CDR3 protein: CASSKGDRGRSYEQYF; CDR3 DNA: TGTGCCAGCAGCAAAGGGGACAGGGGGCGCTCCTACGAGCAGTACTTC
D gene: TRBD2; V gene: TRBV12-3/TRBV12-4; J gene: TRBJ2-3; clone size: many; CDR3 protein: CASSLSGKRDTQYF; CDR3 DNA: TGTGCCAGCAGTCTTAGCGGGAAGAGGGATACGCAGTATTTT
D gene: NA; V gene: TRBV7-8; J gene: TRBJ2-3; clone size: NA; CDR3 protein: CASSPPDNTQYF; CDR3 DNA: TGTGCCAGCAGCCCGCCTGATAATACGCAGTATTTT
D gene: TRBD1; V gene: TRBV6-1; J gene: TRBJ1-1; clone size: NA; CDR3 protein: CASSKGALNTEAFF; CDR3 DNA: TGTGCCAGCAGTAAGGGGGCCTTGAACACTGAAGCTTTCTTT
D gene: NA; V gene: TRBV24-1; J gene: TRBJ2-2; clone size: NA; CDR3 protein: CATSDPPGINTGELFF; CDR3 DNA: TGTGCCACCAGTGATCCTCCTGGCATAAACACCGGGGAGCTGTTTTTT
D gene: TRBD1; V gene: TRBV9; J gene: TRBJ2-7; clone size: NA; CDR3 protein: CASSTPTGTGVGEQYF; CDR3 DNA: TGTGCCAGCAGCACCCCAACCGGGACAGGGGTGGGAGAGCAGTACTTC
D gene: NA; V gene: TRBV27; J gene: TRBJ2-7; clone size: NA; CDR3 protein: CASSLSGVEQYF; CDR3 DNA: TGTGCCAGCAGTTTATCGGGGGTCGAGCAGTACTTC
D gene: NA; V gene: TRBV5-1; J gene: TRBJ2-5; clone size: NA; CDR3 protein: CASSPRDTGETQYF; CDR3 DNA: TGCGCCAGCAGCCCCCGGGACACTGGGGAGACCCAGTACTTC
D gene: TRBD2; V gene: TRBV27; J gene: TRBJ2-5; clone size: few; CDR3 protein: CASSLSSGSGETQYF; CDR3 DNA: TGTGCCAGCAGTTTATCCAGCGGGAGTGGAGAGACCCAGTACTTC
D gene: NA; V gene: TRBV6-1; J gene: TRBJ2-1; clone size: NA; CDR3 protein: CASSLRGTAYNEQFF; CDR3 DNA: TGTGCCAGCAGCCTCCGCGGAACTGCTTACAATGAGCAGTTCTTC
D gene: NA; V gene: TRBV12-3/TRBV12-4; J gene: TRBJ1-5; clone size: many; CDR3 protein: CASSYRGYNQPQHF; CDR3 DNA: TGTGCCAGCAGTTACCGGGGGTACAATCAGCCCCAGCATTTT
D gene: NA; V gene: TRBV7-9; J gene: TRBJ2-5; clone size: few; CDR3 protein: CASSLETGWSETQYF; CDR3 DNA: TGTGCCAGCAGCTTAGAAACAGGGTGGTCAGAGACCCAGTACTTC
D gene: NA; V gene: TRBV6-4; J gene: TRBJ2-3; clone size: NA; CDR3 protein: CASSEKRGGTDTQYF; CDR3 DNA: TGTGCCAGCAGTGAAAAAAGGGGGGGAACAGATACGCAGTATTTT
D gene: TRBD1; V gene: TRBV20-1; J gene: TRBJ2-3; clone size: many; CDR3 protein: CSARVKGQGMDTQYF; CDR3 DNA: TGCAGTGCTAGAGTGAAGGGACAGGGTATGGATACGCAGTATTTT
D gene: TRBD2; V gene: TRBV12-3/TRBV12-4; J gene: TRBJ2-1; clone size: many; CDR3 protein: CASSPLAGESSYNEQFF; CDR3 DNA: TGTGCCAGCAGCCCTTTAGCGGGGGAAAGCTCCTACAATGAGCAGTTCTTC
D gene: NA; V gene: TRBV5-6; J gene: TRBJ1-5; clone size: NA; CDR3 protein: CASSSNVNNQPQHF; CDR3 DNA: TGTGCCAGCAGCTCTAACGTTAACAATCAGCCCCAGCATTTT
D gene: NA; V gene: TRBV3-1; J gene: TRBJ2-7; clone size: once; CDR3 protein: CASSPGTKGRYEQYF; CDR3 DNA: TGTGCCAGCAGCCCCGGGACAAAAGGACGCTACGAGCAGTACTTC
D gene: NA; V gene: TRBV12-3/TRBV12-4; J gene: TRBJ2-4; clone size: few; CDR3 protein: CASSLAQDTKNIQYF; CDR3 DNA: TGTGCCAGCAGTTTAGCGCAGGATACCAAAAACATTCAGTACTTC
D gene: NA; V gene: TRBV7-2; J gene: TRBJ2-3; clone size: few; CDR3 protein: CASSWEASTQYF; CDR3 DNA: TGTGCCAGCAGCTGGGAGGCTAGTACGCAGTATTTT